The 5 T cell receptor beta chains given below trace back to one sample, sequenced in a study of T cell changes during pregnancy in multiple sclerosis. This table comes from immunoSEQ multiplex PCR, and its TCRdb copy is limited to in-frame clones, with some not included. The table has 40,000 to 50,000 clones, roughly 87% seen once. This material consisted of CD4+ T cells from peripheral blood mononuclear cells, taken in the first trimester of pregnancy. These receptors came from a female donor with multiple sclerosis, enrolled in a pregnancy study.

This chain uses TRBV5-4 with TRBJ1-4; D not resolved. The V end was cut by 4 bases, the J end by 4 bases, with 11 bases between. Germline lookup yields CDR1 SGHNT and CDR2 YYREEE (reference sequence). The CDR3 loop spans 14 amino acids. The CDR3 loop reads CASSVPGVNEKLFF. Here the CDR3 DNA reads TGTGCCAGCAGCGTACCCGGGGTTAATGAAAAACTGTTTTTT.

The rearrangement joins TRBV27 to TRBJ1-2; 7 bases are a match to TRBD1. Per germline, CDR1 MNHEY and CDR2 SMNVEV (reference sequence). The CDR3 spans 14 residues. The trim removed 7 bases at V and 6 bases at J, leaving 11 bases unmatched. The DNA of the CDR3 is TGTGCCAGCACCAGACAGGGAGGCAGCGATGGCTACACCTTC. It is translated as CASTRQGGSDGYTF.

This rearrangement joins TRBV29-1 to TRBJ2-7, with 9 bases matching TRBD1. The V segment lost 6 bases and the J segment 3 bases; nucleotides outside the gene matches: 3. Germline V gene data show CDR1 as SQVTM and CDR2 as ANQGSEA. The length of the CDR3 is 12 residues. The CDR3 DNA sequence: TGCAGCGTAGGACAGGGGTTCTACGAGCAGTACTTC. Its protein product is CSVGQGFYEQYF.

The V gene is TRBV18, the J gene TRBJ2-7, with 13 bases identical to TRBD2. Trimming removed 0 bases from V and 3 bases from J; junction bases left unmatched: 2. The length of the CDR3 is 16 residues. Per germline, CDR1 KGHSH and CDR2 LQKENI. The CDR3 region is CASSPPGLAGVYEQYF. The CDR3 bases are TGTGCCAGCTCACCACCCGGACTAGCGGGAGTCTACGAGCAGTACTTC. The full variable domain, completed using reference TRBV18 and TRBJ2-7, is NAGVMQNPRHLVRRRGQEARLRCSPMKGHSHVYWYRQLPEEGLKFMVYLQKENIIDESGMPKERFSAEFPKEGPSILRIQQVVRGDSAAYFCASSPPGLAGVYEQYFGPGTRLTVT.

The chain has TRBV2 and TRBJ1-6; D is perhaps TRBD1 (5 bases). The germline CDR1 and CDR2 sequences are SNHLY and FYNNEI. This CDR3 spans 13 amino acids. V lost 6 bases and J 9 bases, leaving 12 bases between the germline ends. This CDR3 reads CASSQGAGSPLHF. The DNA for the CDR3 is TGTGCCAGCAGCCAGGGTGCAGGTTCACCCCTCCACTTT.